The present TCR beta chain was sequenced within a study of cytomegalovirus exposure and HLA in healthy donors. Study-level findings and limits: Accounts indicate the classifier identified cytomegalovirus status with strong specificity and sensitivity.

About this clone itself: What it binds is unknown.

The study ran its PCR with 60 Vbeta and 13 Jbeta primers. Data came from immunoSEQ multiplex PCR; TCRdb stores just in-frame clones and leaves some out. The table lists 150,000 or so clones, about 83% of them singletons. Specimen: PBMCs. This TCR derives from a woman in her thirties or forties in good health and CMV-seronegative.

CDR3 in amino acids: CAWSPDRDYGYTF. In DNA, the CDR3 is TGTGCCTGGAGTCCGGACAGGGACTATGGCTACACCTTC. The chain links TRBV30 to TRBJ1-2; 8 nucleotides line up with TRBD1. This CDR3 has 13 amino acids. CDR1 and CDR2 from the germline V gene are GTSNPN and SVGIG (reference sequence). With 2 bases clipped from V and 3 bases from J, the junction kept 2 bases outside the gene matches.